The next 2 T cell receptor beta chains were all read from a single sample in a study of cytomegalovirus exposure and HLA in healthy donors. Both 60 Vbeta primers and 13 Jbeta primers went into the PCR. Using immunoSEQ multiplex PCR, the repertoire was profiled, and TCRdb retains in-frame clones only, with some absent. Here the sample spans roughly 100,000 clones, more than 70% being singletons. The sequenced sample was PBMCs. These receptors were obtained from a woman aged 55-70 years in good health and CMV-seropositive.

This chain connects TRBV19 to TRBJ1-5, with unresolved D. The CDR3 totals 15 residues. Trimming pared 0 bases from V and 4 bases from J, leaving 10 bases between. Germline values: CDR1 LNHDA, CDR2 SQIVND (reference sequence). CDR3 sequence reads: CASSIDLGQNQPQHF. Here the CDR3 DNA reads TGTGCCAGTAGTATAGATCTAGGTCAAAATCAGCCCCAGCATTTT.

The J gene is TRBJ2-1, the V gene TRBV10-3; 7 positions match TRBD1. Germline CDR1 and CDR2: ENHRY and SYGVKD. V shed 10 bases, J shed 8 bases, and the junction held 14 bases outside the gene matches. The CDR3 covers 14 residues. The CDR3, as DNA: TGTGCCACAGGGAGACAGGGCCGGGGCGATGAGCAGTTCTTC. It is translated as CATGRQGRGDEQFF.